A single sample gave rise to the 28 T cell receptor beta chains below, sequenced in a study of T cell repertoires in aging, cancer and after chemotherapy. Peripheral blood genomic DNA, not sorted cells or RNA, was the template. Multiplex touch-down PCR with TRB-A/B primers amplified rearranged V-D-J TRB sequences. TCRdb reanalysed the multiplex PCR reads using MiXCR and keeps one entry per CDR3 protein. The sample records 1,500 or so distinct CDR3 sequences, about a quarter being singletons. Sequencing input: blood. The source of these receptors is a human donor with a solid tumor.

The chain couples TRBV20-1 to TRBJ2-1, with 9 bases fitting TRBD2. The CDR3 loop spans 15 amino acids. The V gene's germline CDR1 is DFQATT and CDR2 SNEGSKA (reference sequence). With 1 base clipped from V and 7 bases from J, the junction kept 8 bases outside the gene matches. CDR3 bases: TGCAGTGCTAGAGGAGGCCTAGCGGGAAGGAATGAGCAGTTCTTC. This encodes CSARGGLAGRNEQFF.

V is TRBV29-1 and J is TRBJ1-2, with D uncertain. With 7 bases removed from V and 8 bases from J, the gap between germline ends came to 11 bases. Germline CDR1 is SQVTM and CDR2 is ANQGSEA. CDR3 size: 10 residues. The CDR3 region is CSAGPGGYTF. In nucleotides, the CDR3 is TGCAGCGCCGGACCTGGAGGCTACACCTTC.

This clonotype is labeled medium-sized (0.01 to 0.1%). The V gene is TRBV30, the J gene TRBJ1-5; D is perhaps TRBD1 (6 bases). CDR3 length equals 15 residues. V was pared by 5 bases and J by 4 bases, with 18 bases between. Germline V gene data show CDR1 as GTSNPN and CDR2 as SVGIG (reference sequence). In nucleotides, the CDR3 is TGTGCCTGGGGGCAAGTGGACAGTTTGAATCAGCCCCAGCATTTT. This encodes CAWGQVDSLNQPQHF.

The rearrangement uses TRBV30 and TRBJ2-2, with D tentatively TRBD1 (5 bases). Per germline, CDR1 GTSNPN and CDR2 SVGIG (reference sequence). The CDR3 spans 16 residues. V was pared by 3 bases and J by 5 bases, with 19 bases between. The CDR3, as DNA: TGTGCCTGGAGACCCAAGGGCAGGGCGGCAACCGGGGAGCTGTTTTTT. This translates into CAWRPKGRAATGELFF.

This chain links TRBV14 with TRBJ2-3; TRBD2 agrees at 8 bases. The germline gives CDR1 SGHDN, CDR2 FVKESK. This CDR3 has 16 residues. V was clipped by 3 bases and J by 7 bases; unmatched bases: 12. As DNA, the CDR3 is TGTGCCAGCAGCCATCGGGGGGGGCTGCAGGCAAATACGCAGTATTTT. This gives the protein CASSHRGGLQANTQYF.

This clonotype ranks as large. CDR3 sequence (DNA): TGTGCCAGCAGTGAACGGGGCAGGGAGTCACCCCTCCACTTT. It encodes CASSERGRESPLHF. The rearrangement uses TRBV6-1 and TRBJ1-6; the D gene is possibly TRBD1 (5 bases). V was shortened by 2 bases and J by 10 bases, with 12 bases between the two germline ends. The length of the CDR3 is 14 residues. Per the germline V gene, CDR1 is MNHNS and CDR2 is SASEGT.

By frequency in the sample, this clonotype is medium-sized (0.01 to 0.1%). CDR3 sequence reads: CASSRTGDVIAGELFF. The CDR3 DNA is TGCGCCAGCAGCCGGACAGGGGATGTGATAGCCGGGGAGCTGTTTTTT. The chain has TRBV5-1 and TRBJ2-2, with 9 positions matching TRBD1. There are 16 residues in the CDR3. Per germline, CDR1 SGHRS and CDR2 YFSETQ. V shed 4 bases and J 6 bases; nucleotides not matched to a gene: 10. Variable domain in full (rest from reference TRBV5-1 and TRBJ2-2): KAGVTQTPRYLIKTRGQQVTLSCSPISGHRSVSWYQQTPGQGLQFLFEYFSETQRNKGNFPGRFSGRQFSNSRSEMNVSTLELGDSALYLCASSRTGDVIAGELFFGEGSRLTVL.

The chain couples TRBV9 to TRBJ1-2, with D tentatively TRBD1 (6 bases). V was trimmed by 4 bases and J by 0 bases, leaving 13 bases between them. Germline V gene data show CDR1 as SGDLS and CDR2 as YYNGEE. This CDR3 comprises 15 residues. The CDR3 DNA reads as TGTGCCAGCAGCCCAGGGGCCATTTCTAACTATGGCTACACCTTC. It translates to CASSPGAISNYGYTF.

The chain is built from TRBV4-1 and TRBJ1-2; D not certain. The CDR3 totals 15 residues. Trimming took 0 bases from V and 1 from J, leaving 9 bases between them. Germline-derived CDR1 and CDR2 are MGHRA and YSYEKL. CDR3: CASSQERALNYGYTF. The CDR3 DNA reads as TGCGCCAGCAGCCAAGAGAGGGCACTTAACTATGGCTACACCTTC.

By share, this clonotype counts as large. This chain uses TRBV19 with TRBJ1-5, with D perhaps matching TRBD1 (6 bases). V lost 3 bases, J lost 4 bases, and 10 bases lay in between. Looked up from germline, CDR1 is LNHDA and CDR2 is SQIVND (reference sequence). This CDR3 comprises 14 residues. In DNA, the CDR3 is TGTGCCAGTAGTATGGGGGCGGGAAATCAGCCCCAGCATTTT. Translated: CASSMGAGNQPQHF.

This clonotype came up a few times. The rearrangement uses TRBV20-1 and TRBJ1-6; perhaps TRBD1 as D (5 bases). CDR1 is DFQATT, CDR2 SNEGSKA, per germline (reference sequence). V was shortened by 6 bases and J by 7 bases, with 22 bases between the two germline ends. CDR3 size: 16 residues. The CDR3 coding sequence is TGCAGTGCCGTCCCCCTGTCAGGAGGGGACAATTCACCCCTCCACTTT. This translates into CSAVPLSGGDNSPLHF.

This chain uses TRBV4-2 with TRBJ2-1; D call uncertain. The CDR3 covers 14 residues. The germline V and J ends were trimmed by 4 bases and 4 bases, with 11 bases remaining between them. Germline CDR1 is LGHNA and CDR2 is YNFKEQ. CDR3 bases: TGTGCCAGCAGCCCAATGGAATGGTACAATGAGCAGTTCTTC. It codes for CASSPMEWYNEQFF.

This clonotype came up a few times. The chain uses TRBV20-1 and TRBJ2-1, with 9 positions matching TRBD2. The germline V gene encodes CDR1 DFQATT and CDR2 SNEGSKA (reference sequence). Losses at the gene ends were 3 bases for V and 11 bases for J; bases not matched to a gene: 8. The length of the CDR3 is 13 residues. The CDR3 DNA reads TGCAGTGCTAGTCTAGCGGGGATAGGTAAGCAGTTCTTC. Translation: CSASLAGIGKQFF.

A remark on this clonotype: One end of the junction fails to match germline, which may point to a read error. This chain uses TRBV7-9 with TRBJ2-6; D might be TRBD1 (5 bases). Germline loops: CDR1 SEHNR, CDR2 FQNEAQ (reference sequence). The CDR3 is made up of 15 amino acids. This CDR3 is CASSRTGPGANILTF. The CDR3 nucleotides are TGTGCCAGCAGCCGAACTGGGCCTGGGGCCAACATCCTGACTTTC.

This clonotype was seen a few times. The genes are TRBV5-4 and TRBJ1-1; D might be TRBD1 (5 bases). This CDR3 is 14 amino acids long. V lost 1 base to trimming and J lost 5 bases, with 12 bases between them. Germline CDR1 reads SGHNT; CDR2 reads YYREEE (reference sequence). Here the CDR3 reads CASSLNRDGTEAFF. Written as DNA, the CDR3 is TGTGCCAGCAGCTTGAACCGGGACGGAACTGAAGCTTTCTTT.

This clonotype is labeled as large (0.1 to 1%). V and J are TRBV30 and TRBJ2-7; TRBD1 aligns across 8 bases. V was clipped by 3 bases and J by 1 base; unmatched bases: 2. The length of the CDR3 is 13 residues. The germline V gene encodes CDR1 GTSNPN and CDR2 SVGIG (reference sequence). The CDR3, as DNA: TGTGCCTGGAGAGGACAGGGATCCTACGAGCAGTACTTC. Protein product: CAWRGQGSYEQYF.

By share, this clonotype ranks as medium-sized. This rearrangement joins TRBV10-3 to TRBJ1-2, with D unclear. The germline V and J ends were trimmed by 1 base and 7 bases, with 7 bases remaining between them. In germline, CDR1 is ENHRY, CDR2 SYGVKD. The CDR3 length is 12 residues. The CDR3 nucleotides read TGTGCCATCAGTGAGTGGTCTGTTGGCTACACCTTC. Protein product: CAISEWSVGYTF.

This clonotype is large in the sample. This rearrangement joins TRBV30 to TRBJ1-2; 9 bases fit TRBD1. The length of the CDR3 is 15 residues. V dropped 8 bases and J dropped 4; count of bases not matched to a gene: 14. Germline CDR1 and CDR2: GTSNPN and SVGIG (reference sequence). CDR3 residues: CATSPGTGIRYGYTF. In DNA form, the CDR3 reads TGTGCCACTTCACCCGGGACAGGGATACGCTATGGCTACACCTTC.

This clonotype is large in the sample. The chain joins TRBV19 to TRBJ2-2, with D maybe TRBD1 (6 bases). The CDR3 sequence is 15 residues long. Deletions cut 5 bases from V and 2 bases from J, with 12 bases between. Per the germline V gene, CDR1 is LNHDA and CDR2 is SQIVND (reference sequence). The CDR3 sequence: CASSGRTANTGELFF. The CDR3 bases are TGTGCCAGTAGTGGAAGGACAGCTAACACCGGGGAGCTGTTTTTT.

Within the sample, this clonotype is medium-sized. V usage is TRBV18 and J usage is TRBJ2-7; D may be TRBD1 (5 bases). The CDR3 runs 14 residues. V was clipped by 1 base and J by 2 bases, with 9 bases between them. Germline CDR1 and CDR2: KGHSH and LQKENI. The CDR3 coding sequence is TGTGCCAGCTCACCACGGCAGGGAACCTACGAGCAGTACTTC. Its translation is CASSPRQGTYEQYF. Supplemented by reference TRBV18 and TRBJ2-7, the full variable domain reads NAGVMQNPRHLVRRRGQEARLRCSPMKGHSHVYWYRQLPEEGLKFMVYLQKENIIDESGMPKERFSAEFPKEGPSILRIQQVVRGDSAAYFCASSPRQGTYEQYFGPGTRLTVT.

This clonotype qualifies as large. V is TRBV13 and J is TRBJ2-1; 7 bases are shared with TRBD2. The CDR3 is 14 amino acids. Germline assignment: CDR1 PRHDT and CDR2 FYEKMQ (reference sequence). V was clipped by 5 bases and J by 5 bases; unmatched bases: 6. The CDR3 DNA sequence: TGTGCCAGCAGCACCGGGACTATGCACAATGAGCAGTTCTTC. Amino acid sequence: CASSTGTMHNEQFF.

This clonotype was recorded a few times. The chain links TRBV11-2 to TRBJ1-1; 7 positions match TRBD1. The CDR3 covers 15 residues. Germline-derived CDR1 and CDR2 are SGHAT and FQNNGV. With 0 bases clipped from V and 6 bases from J, the junction kept 7 bases outside the gene matches. The CDR3 sequence: CASSLETGIRAEAFF. The CDR3 region has the DNA TGTGCCAGCAGCTTAGAGACAGGGATCAGAGCTGAAGCTTTCTTT.

This clonotype rates as medium-sized. The CDR3 nucleotides are TGTGCCAGCAGGCCCGGGACAGGGATTTATGGCTACACCTTC. It is translated as CASRPGTGIYGYTF. The rearrangement links TRBV27 to TRBJ1-2; 9 bases are shared with TRBD1. The CDR3 is 14 amino acids. Germline V lookup: CDR1 MNHEY, CDR2 SMNVEV (reference sequence). V dropped 6 bases and J dropped 5; count of bases not matched to a gene: 7.

J is TRBJ1-1 and V is TRBV12-3 or TRBV12-4, with TRBD1 identical over 10 bases. The CDR3 consists of 16 residues. The J segment lost 5 bases and the V segment lost 6 bases, leaving 12 bases of the junction unmatched. The DNA for the CDR3 is TGTGCCAGCAGGACCGGGACAGGGGAAGTTCGGACTGAAGCTTTCTTT. Protein product: CASRTGTGEVRTEAFF.

The CDR3: CASRRVGANTEAFF. CDR3 DNA: TGTGCCAGTAGACGGGTGGGGGCCAACACTGAAGCTTTCTTT. This sequence joins TRBV19 and TRBJ1-1; the D gene is possibly TRBD1 (6 bases). Looked up from germline, CDR1 is LNHDA and CDR2 is SQIVND (reference sequence). V dropped 6 bases and J dropped 2 bases, with 13 bases sitting between them. The CDR3 has 14 amino acids.

With respect to this clonotype: This sequence may be a read error, since a much larger clone differs from it by one base. The chain combines TRBV5-1 with TRBJ2-1; weak D call: TRBD2 (5 bases). This CDR3 has 15 residues. Germline V gives CDR1 SGHRS, CDR2 YFSETQ. The CDR3 DNA sequence: TGCGCCAGCAGCCCGGCCGGGGTTACTTACAGTGAGCAGTTCTTC. It specifies CASSPAGVTYSEQFF.

By share, this clonotype ranks as large (0.1 to 1%). This sequence joins TRBV19 and TRBJ2-3, with unresolved D. Trimming cost V 1 base and J 0 bases, with 11 bases left between them. The CDR3 consists of 16 residues. Looked up from germline, CDR1 is LNHDA and CDR2 is SQIVND (reference sequence). CDR3 residues: CASSIGNSYSTDTQYF. CDR3 DNA: TGTGCCAGTAGTATAGGGAACAGCTATAGCACAGATACGCAGTATTTT.

This clonotype occurred a few times. This chain links TRBV5-1 with TRBJ1-4; the match to TRBD1 covers 9 bases. The J segment lost 0 bases and the V segment lost 0 bases, leaving 3 bases of the junction unmatched. Germline V gene data show CDR1 as SGHRS and CDR2 as YFSETQ. The CDR3 covers 17 residues. The CDR3 protein is CASSLEGQGSTNEKLFF. Here the CDR3 DNA reads TGCGCCAGCAGCTTGGAGGGACAGGGTTCAACTAATGAAAAACTGTTTTTT.